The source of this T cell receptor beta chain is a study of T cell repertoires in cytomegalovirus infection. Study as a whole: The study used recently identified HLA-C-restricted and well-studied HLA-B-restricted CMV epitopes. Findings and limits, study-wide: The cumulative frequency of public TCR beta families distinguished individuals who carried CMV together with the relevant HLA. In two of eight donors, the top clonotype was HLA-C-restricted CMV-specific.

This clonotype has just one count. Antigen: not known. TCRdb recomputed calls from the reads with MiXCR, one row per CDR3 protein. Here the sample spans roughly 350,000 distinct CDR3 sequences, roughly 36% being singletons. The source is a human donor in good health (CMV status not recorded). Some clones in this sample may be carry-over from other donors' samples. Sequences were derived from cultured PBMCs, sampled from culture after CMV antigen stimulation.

CDR3 residues: CSARRNEAFF. CDR3 DNA sequence: TGCAGTGCCAGAAGGAATGAAGCTTTCTTT. The chain combines TRBV20-1 with TRBJ1-1; unclear D gene. Deletions cut 6 bases from V and 7 bases from J, with 9 bases between. The CDR3 sequence is 10 residues long. Germline V gives CDR1 DFQATT, CDR2 SNEGSKA (reference sequence).